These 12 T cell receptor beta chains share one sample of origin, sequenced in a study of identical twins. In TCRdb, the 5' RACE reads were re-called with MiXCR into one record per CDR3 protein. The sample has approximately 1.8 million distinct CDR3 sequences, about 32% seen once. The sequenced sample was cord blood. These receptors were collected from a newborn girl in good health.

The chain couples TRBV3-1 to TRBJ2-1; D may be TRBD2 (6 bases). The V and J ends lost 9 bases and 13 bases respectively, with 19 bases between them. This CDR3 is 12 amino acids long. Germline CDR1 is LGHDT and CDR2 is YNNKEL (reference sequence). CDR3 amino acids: CASGRARETQFF. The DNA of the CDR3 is TGTGCCAGTGGCAGGGCCCGGGAGACCCAGTTCTTC.

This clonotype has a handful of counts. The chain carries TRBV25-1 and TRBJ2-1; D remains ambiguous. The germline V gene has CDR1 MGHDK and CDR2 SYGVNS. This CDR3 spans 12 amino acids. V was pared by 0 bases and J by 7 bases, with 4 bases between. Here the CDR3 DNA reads TGTGCCAGCAGTGAATATCTAAATGAGCAGTTCTTC. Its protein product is CASSEYLNEQFF. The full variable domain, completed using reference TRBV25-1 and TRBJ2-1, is EADIYQTPRYLVIGTGKKITLECSQTMGHDKMYWYQQDPGMELHLIHYSYGVNSTEKGDLSSESTVSRIRTEHFPLTLESARPSHTSQYLCASSEYLNEQFFGPGTRLTVL.

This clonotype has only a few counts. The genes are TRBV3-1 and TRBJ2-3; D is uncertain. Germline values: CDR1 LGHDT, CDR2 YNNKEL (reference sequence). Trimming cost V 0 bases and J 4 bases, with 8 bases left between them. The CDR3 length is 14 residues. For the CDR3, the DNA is TGTGCCAGCAGCCAAGAAGATCTGGCAGATACGCAGTATTTT. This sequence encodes CASSQEDLADTQYF.

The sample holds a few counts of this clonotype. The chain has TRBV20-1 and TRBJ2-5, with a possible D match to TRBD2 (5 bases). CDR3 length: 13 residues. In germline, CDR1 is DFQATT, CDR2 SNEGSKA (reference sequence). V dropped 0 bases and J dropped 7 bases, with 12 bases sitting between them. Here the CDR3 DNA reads TGCAGTGCTAGAGATCGAAAAGGAGGGACCCAGTACTTC. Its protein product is CSARDRKGGTQYF.

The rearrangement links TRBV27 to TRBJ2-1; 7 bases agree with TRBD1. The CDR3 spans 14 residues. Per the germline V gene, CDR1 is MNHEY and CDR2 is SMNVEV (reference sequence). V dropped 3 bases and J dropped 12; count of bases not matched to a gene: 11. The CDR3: CASSLRGPLRRQFF. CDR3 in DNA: TGTGCCAGCAGTTTGAGGGGGCCGCTCCGGCGGCAGTTCTTC.

The CDR3: CASSGLQGWYTEAFF. The DNA for the CDR3 is TGTGCCAGCAGTGGATTACAGGGCTGGTACACTGAAGCTTTCTTT. The genes are TRBV25-1 and TRBJ1-1; D possibly corresponds to TRBD1 (6 bases). V dropped 4 bases and J dropped 3 bases, with 15 bases sitting between them. The germline V gene has CDR1 MGHDK and CDR2 SYGVNS. The CDR3 runs 15 residues.

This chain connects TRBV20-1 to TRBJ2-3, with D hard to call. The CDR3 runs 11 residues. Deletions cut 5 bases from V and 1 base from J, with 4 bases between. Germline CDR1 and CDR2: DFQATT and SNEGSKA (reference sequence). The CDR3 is CSAVGTDTQYF. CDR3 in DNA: TGCAGTGCTGTAGGCACAGATACGCAGTATTTT.

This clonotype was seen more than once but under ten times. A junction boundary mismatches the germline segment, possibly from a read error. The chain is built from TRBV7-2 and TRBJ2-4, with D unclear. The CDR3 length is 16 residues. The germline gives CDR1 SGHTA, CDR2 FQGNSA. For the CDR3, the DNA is TGTGCCAGTAGCTCTAATAACGGGTTAATCGCGAACATTCAGTACTTC. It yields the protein CASSSNNGLIANIQYF.

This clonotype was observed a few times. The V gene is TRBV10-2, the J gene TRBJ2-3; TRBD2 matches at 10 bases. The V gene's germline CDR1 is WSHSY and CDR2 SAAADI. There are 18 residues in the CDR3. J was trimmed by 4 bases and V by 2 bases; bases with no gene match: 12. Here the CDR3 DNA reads TGCGCCAGCAGTGAGGGCCTAGCGGGAGTTTATTATTCAGATACGCAGTATTTT. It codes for CASSEGLAGVYYSDTQYF.

CDR3 nucleotides: TGTGCCAGCAGCGTAAGGACTAGTGACGAGACCCAGTACTTC. It is translated as CASSVRTSDETQYF. The rearrangement uses TRBV9 and TRBJ2-5; 7 positions match TRBD2. There are 14 residues in the CDR3. From germline, CDR1 is SGDLS and CDR2 YYNGEE. The junction had 5 bases not matched to a gene; V was cut back by 1 base and J by 5 bases.

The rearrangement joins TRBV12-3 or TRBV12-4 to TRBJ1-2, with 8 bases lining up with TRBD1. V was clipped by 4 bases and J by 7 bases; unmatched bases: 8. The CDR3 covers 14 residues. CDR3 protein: CASSSPTGEVGYTF. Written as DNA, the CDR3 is TGTGCCAGCAGTTCGCCGACAGGGGAAGTTGGCTACACCTTC.

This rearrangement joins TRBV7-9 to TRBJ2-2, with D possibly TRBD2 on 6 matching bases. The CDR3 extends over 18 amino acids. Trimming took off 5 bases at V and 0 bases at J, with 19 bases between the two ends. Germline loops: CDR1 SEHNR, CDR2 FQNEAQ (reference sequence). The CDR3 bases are TGTGCCAGCAGCCCCCCGTATAGCGGTCTTTCGAACACCGGGGAGCTGTTTTTT. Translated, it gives CASSPPYSGLSNTGELFF.